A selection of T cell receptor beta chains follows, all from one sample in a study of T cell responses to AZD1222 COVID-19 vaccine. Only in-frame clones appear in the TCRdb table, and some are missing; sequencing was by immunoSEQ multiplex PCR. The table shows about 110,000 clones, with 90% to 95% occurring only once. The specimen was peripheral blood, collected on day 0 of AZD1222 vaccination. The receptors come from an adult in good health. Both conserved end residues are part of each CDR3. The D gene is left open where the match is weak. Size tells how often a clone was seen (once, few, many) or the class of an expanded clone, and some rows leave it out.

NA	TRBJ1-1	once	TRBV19	CASSKPGTEAFF	TGTGCCAGTAGCAAGCCGGGGACTGAAGCTTTCTTT
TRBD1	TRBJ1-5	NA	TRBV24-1	CATSTTGQGPTTGQPQHF	TGTGCCACCAGCACTACCGGACAGGGGCCGACAACGGGGCAGCCCCAGCATTTT
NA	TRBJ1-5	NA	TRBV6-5	CASIGDNYLNQPQHF	TGTGCCAGCATCGGGGACAACTACTTGAATCAGCCCCAGCATTTT
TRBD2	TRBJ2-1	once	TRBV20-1	CSASRNPGGGGRGEQFF	TGCAGTGCTAGTCGGAACCCTGGCGGGGGGGGCCGAGGTGAGCAGTTCTTC
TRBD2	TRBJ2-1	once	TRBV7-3	CASSFRLAGSDEQFF	TGTGCCAGCAGCTTCCGACTAGCGGGGTCCGATGAGCAGTTCTTC
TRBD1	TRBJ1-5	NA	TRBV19	CASSPGGEQYGNQPQHF	TGTGCCAGTAGTCCAGGGGGCGAACAATATGGCAATCAGCCCCAGCATTTT
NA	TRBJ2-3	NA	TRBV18	CASSPSGTDTQYF	TGTGCCAGCTCACCGTCCGGCACAGATACGCAGTATTTT
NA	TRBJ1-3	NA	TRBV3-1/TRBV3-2	CASSQAGGGVNTIYF	TGTGCCAGCAGCCAAGCGGGCGGGGGCGTAAACACCATATATTTT
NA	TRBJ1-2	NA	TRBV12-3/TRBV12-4	CASSERNYGYTF	TGTGCCAGCTCCGAACGTAACTATGGCTACACCTTC
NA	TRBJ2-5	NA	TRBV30	CAWSVPEGQAQYF	TGTGCCTGGAGTGTACCAGAGGGGCAGGCCCAGTACTTC
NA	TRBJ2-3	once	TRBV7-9	CASSLNGGDTQYF	TGTGCCAGCAGCCTCAATGGGGGAGATACGCAGTATTTT
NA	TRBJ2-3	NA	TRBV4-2	CASSQVGSPSVMGGDTQYF	TGTGCCAGCAGCCAAGTCGGCAGTCCTAGCGTTATGGGAGGAGATACGCAGTATTTT
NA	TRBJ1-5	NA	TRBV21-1	CARGAGRVDQPQHF	TGTGCCAGAGGGGCGGGGAGGGTCGATCAGCCCCAGCATTTT
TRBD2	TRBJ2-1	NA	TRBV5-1	CASSRSGGTYNEQFF	TGCGCCAGCAGCCGGTCGGGGGGAACCTACAATGAGCAGTTCTTC
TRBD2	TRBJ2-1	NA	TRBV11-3	CASSLELAGILSSYNEQFF	TGTGCCAGCAGCTTAGAACTAGCGGGCATATTAAGCTCCTACAATGAGCAGTTCTTC
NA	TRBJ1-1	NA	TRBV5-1	CASSDPGGVPEAFF	TGCGCCAGCAGCGACCCGGGAGGGGTACCTGAAGCTTTCTTT
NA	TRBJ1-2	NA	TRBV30	CAWRAANYGYTF	TGTGCCTGGAGGGCAGCTAACTATGGCTACACCTTC
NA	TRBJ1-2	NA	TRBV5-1	CASSRLDEENYGYTF	TGCGCCAGCAGTAGGTTGGATGAAGAAAACTATGGCTACACCTTC
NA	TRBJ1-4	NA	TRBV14	CASSIGTFREKLFF	TGTGCCAGCAGTATAGGGACGTTTCGCGAAAAACTGTTTTTT
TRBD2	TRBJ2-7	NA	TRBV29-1	CSVVQISGRAYEQYF	TGCAGCGTTGTTCAAATTAGCGGGAGGGCCTACGAGCAGTACTTC
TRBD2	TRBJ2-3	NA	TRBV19	CASSLGLAGGSDTQYF	TGTGCCAGTAGTCTCGGACTAGCGGGAGGTTCAGATACGCAGTATTTT
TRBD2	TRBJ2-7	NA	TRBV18	CASSLGGGVDEQYF	TGTGCCAGCTCACTTGGCGGGGGAGTCGACGAGCAGTACTTC
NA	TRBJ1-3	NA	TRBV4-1	CASSQDRFRAGNTIYF	TGCGCCAGCAGCCAAGATCGGTTCAGGGCTGGAAACACCATATATTTT
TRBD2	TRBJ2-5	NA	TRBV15	CATSRDLSGSGETQYF	TGTGCCACCAGCAGAGATTTAAGCGGGAGCGGGGAGACCCAGTACTTC
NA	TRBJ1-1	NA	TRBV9	CASSVDPDVSEAFF	TGTGCCAGCAGCGTAGACCCCGACGTTAGCGAAGCTTTCTTT
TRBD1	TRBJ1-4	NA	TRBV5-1	CASRDRESNEKLFF	TGCGCCAGCAGGGACAGGGAATCTAATGAAAAACTGTTTTTT
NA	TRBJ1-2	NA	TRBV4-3	CASSQDHGGVTFYGYTF	TGCGCCAGCAGCCAAGACCACGGCGGGGTCACCTTCTATGGCTACACCTTC
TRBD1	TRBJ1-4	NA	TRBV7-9	CASSSDRVINVHEKLFF	TGTGCCAGCAGCTCGGACAGGGTCATAAACGTTCATGAAAAACTGTTTTTT